Below are 26 T cell receptor beta chains sequenced from a single sample in a study of Graves' ophthalmopathy and Graves' hyperthyroidism. Amplified material comprised TCR beta CDR3 regions derived from RNA transcripts. Second-round multiplex PCR came after first-round RT-PCR with HTBI primers. TCRdb re-called the multiplex PCR reads with MiXCR, one entry per CDR3 protein. The sample lists about 740,000 distinct CDR3 sequences, around 40% occurring once. The sample taken for sequencing was peripheral blood. These receptors were obtained from an adult man with Graves' ophthalmopathy.

The chain has TRBV6-4 and TRBJ2-5, with 9 bases lining up with TRBD1. Germline V gene data show CDR1 as MRHNA and CDR2 as SNTAGT. V shed 6 bases and J 5 bases; nucleotides not matched to a gene: 10. The CDR3 totals 15 residues. The CDR3 protein is CASSRTTGGGETQYF. The CDR3 region has the DNA TGTGCCAGCAGCCGAACAACAGGGGGCGGCGAGACCCAGTACTTC.

This chain links TRBV6-6 with TRBJ1-1, with 8 bases fitting TRBD1. CDR3 length: 15 amino acids. Germline-derived CDR1 and CDR2 are MNHNY and SVGAGI (reference sequence). Trimming took 2 bases from V and 4 from J; bases not matched to a gene: 6. The CDR3 protein is CASSYEGQDSTEAFF. In DNA, the CDR3 is TGTGCCAGCAGTTACGAGGGACAGGACTCCACTGAAGCTTTCTTT.

The chain uses TRBV19 and TRBJ1-2, with D possibly being TRBD1 (6 bases). The length of the CDR3 is 13 residues. The ends were cut back, 7 bases at V and 11 bases at J, with 20 bases in the middle. Germline CDR1 reads LNHDA; CDR2 reads SQIVND (reference sequence). The CDR3, as DNA: TGTGCCAGTAAACCGGTGGTGGGGGGGCGATACACCTTC. Residues: CASKPVVGGRYTF.

Many counts were recorded for this clonotype. The gene calls are TRBV2 and TRBJ1-5; D remains unclear. The CDR3 loop spans 11 amino acids. Per germline, CDR1 SNHLY and CDR2 FYNNEI. The V end was cut by 2 bases, the J end by 14 bases, with 10 bases between. CDR3 residues: CASSEWDYEHF. The CDR3 DNA sequence: TGTGCCAGCAGTGAATGGGATTACGAGCATTTT. The entire variable domain, with the rest obtained from reference TRBV2 and TRBJ1-5, is as follows: EPEVTQTPSHQVTQMGQEVILRCVPISNHLYFYWYRQILGQKVEFLVSFYNNEISEKSEIFDDQFSVERPDGSNFTLKIRSTKLEDSAMYFCASSEWDYEHFGDGTRLSIL.

This clonotype was picked up many times. The chain employs TRBV29-1 and TRBJ1-5, with unresolved D. The germline V gene encodes CDR1 SQVTM and CDR2 ANQGSEA. Trimming took off 0 bases at V and 2 bases at J, with 2 bases between the two ends. The CDR3 covers 12 residues. In DNA, the CDR3 is TGCAGCGTTGAAGAGGGCAATCAGCCCCAGCATTTT. As protein: CSVEEGNQPQHF.

The rearrangement joins TRBV9 to TRBJ2-5; perhaps TRBD2 as D (7 bases). The V gene's germline CDR1 is SGDLS and CDR2 YYNGEE. This CDR3 has 15 residues. V shed 7 bases and J shed 6 bases, with 22 bases lying between them. The DNA for the CDR3 is TGTGCCAGCGGCCAGGAAGGGGGGGCCCTAAAGACCCAGTACTTC. Translated: CASGQEGGALKTQYF.

This clonotype was seen at least ten times. The gene calls are TRBV10-3 and TRBJ2-7, with 12 bases matching TRBD1. There are 14 residues in the CDR3. The germline V gene has CDR1 ENHRY and CDR2 SYGVKD. Germline trimming cut 6 bases from V and 7 bases from J; bases unmatched to any gene: 7. In DNA, the CDR3 is TGTGCCATCAGCCCGGGACAGGGGGCGCTTGAGCAGTACTTC. Protein sequence: CAISPGQGALEQYF.

This clonotype appeared a single time. The missing conserved phenylalanine or tryptophan at the end of this CDR3 makes a read error likely. The J gene is TRBJ1-1, the V gene TRBV7-9; D ambiguous. Germline CDR1 SEHNR, CDR2 FQNEAQ (reference sequence). Trimming took off 3 bases at V and 1 base at J, with 6 bases between the two ends. CDR3 size: 13 residues. The CDR3 DNA follows: TGTGCCAGCAGCTTTTCAGGGAACACTGAAGCTTTCCTT. This translates into CASSFSGNTEAFL.

The gene calls are TRBV19 and TRBJ1-5; D not resolved. The germline CDR1 and CDR2 sequences are LNHDA and SQIVND (reference sequence). Trimming shortened V by 4 bases and J by 1 base, and 14 bases separated the two germline ends. The CDR3 length is 16 residues. The CDR3 is CASSTRRSGSNQPQHF. In nucleotides, the CDR3 is TGTGCCAGTAGTACCAGGAGGTCCGGGAGCAATCAGCCCCAGCATTTT.

The V call is TRBV7-9, the J call TRBJ2-6; TRBD2 matches at 8 bases. Per germline, CDR1 SEHNR and CDR2 FQNEAQ (reference sequence). J was trimmed by 12 bases and V by 6 bases; bases with no gene match: 7. This CDR3 is 13 amino acids long. This CDR3 is CASRPAGTSVLTF. The CDR3 DNA reads TGTGCCAGCAGACCCGCCGGGACTAGCGTCCTGACTTTC.

J is TRBJ1-6 and V is TRBV6-1; D gene uncertain. The CDR3 totals 14 residues. Germline V gene lookup returns CDR1 MNHNS and CDR2 SASEGT. Between the trimmed V and J ends, which lost 2 bases and 7 bases, there was a span of 9 bases. CDR3 sequence reads: CASSERAENSPLHF. CDR3 in DNA: TGTGCCAGCAGTGAACGGGCAGAAAATTCACCCCTCCACTTT.

There are many counts of this clonotype. The V gene is TRBV7-6, the J gene TRBJ2-5; 14 bases align to TRBD2. Germline trimming cut 7 bases from V and 2 bases from J; bases unmatched to any gene: 3. Germline CDR1 is SGHVS and CDR2 is FNYEAQ. The CDR3 runs to 15 residues. This CDR3 reads CASNRLAGGQETQYF. CDR3 bases: TGTGCCAGCAACCGACTAGCGGGAGGGCAAGAGACCCAGTACTTC.

This clonotype was picked up a small number of times. V is TRBV29-1 and J is TRBJ1-1; D gene uncertain. The CDR3 length is 12 residues. V dropped 8 bases and J dropped 3 bases, with 13 bases sitting between them. Germline values: CDR1 SQVTM, CDR2 ANQGSEA. The CDR3 nucleotides are TGCAGCTTAAGTTCCTCGGACACTGAAGCTTTCTTT. It codes for CSLSSSDTEAFF.

This clonotype was seen many times. The genes are TRBV7-2 and TRBJ2-7, with a weak D call TRBD2 (5 bases). The CDR3 length is 17 residues. Trimming pared 5 bases from V and 5 bases from J, leaving 25 bases between. Germline assignment: CDR1 SGHTA and CDR2 FQGNSA. The CDR3 region has the DNA TGTGCCAGCAGCCAGTTGAGCCTAACAGTTCGAGGGCACGAGCAGTACTTC. It specifies CASSQLSLTVRGHEQYF. Drawing the rest from reference TRBV7-2 and TRBJ2-7, the complete variable domain is GAGVSQSPSNKVTEKGKDVELRCDPISGHTALYWYRQSLGQGLEFLIYFQGNSAPDKSGLPSDRFSAERTGGSVSTLTIQRTQQEDSAVYLCASSQLSLTVRGHEQYFGPGTRLTVT.

The J gene is TRBJ1-4, the V gene TRBV20-1, with D possibly TRBD1 on 5 matching bases. Trimming shortened V by 6 bases and J by 8 bases, and 16 bases separated the two germline ends. Germline V gene sequence: CDR1 DFQATT, CDR2 SNEGSKA (reference sequence). The CDR3 is 13 amino acids. The CDR3: CSAQGGGEEKLFF. The CDR3 coding sequence is TGCAGTGCCCAGGGCGGGGGAGAGGAAAAACTGTTTTTT.

The chain employs TRBV19 and TRBJ1-5; 7 bases match TRBD1. V was pared by 9 bases and J by 3 bases, with 11 bases of the junction left unmatched. The CDR3 is 15 amino acids. The germline gives CDR1 LNHDA, CDR2 SQIVND (reference sequence). CDR3 residues: CASKTGTGANQPQHF. For the CDR3, the DNA is TGTGCCAGCAAGACAGGGACTGGGGCCAATCAGCCCCAGCATTTT.

This clonotype showed up just a few times. The CDR3 bases are TGCAGTGCTAGAGATCTGAGGGGACTTAATGAAAAACTGTTTTTT. It specifies CSARDLRGLNEKLFF. The rearrangement links TRBV20-1 to TRBJ1-4; possible D gene TRBD1, 5 bases. V was clipped by 0 bases and J by 4 bases, with 12 bases between them. The CDR3 runs to 15 residues. Germline loops: CDR1 DFQATT, CDR2 SNEGSKA (reference sequence).

This clonotype was counted only a few times. This sequence joins TRBV7-9 and TRBJ2-2; 7 bases are a match to TRBD2. After removal of 6 bases from V and 5 bases from J, the junction contained 6 bases not matched to a gene. The CDR3 runs 14 residues. Per germline, CDR1 SEHNR and CDR2 FQNEAQ (reference sequence). The CDR3 DNA is TGTGCCAGCAGTTACATGGGGGGGACCGGGGAGCTGTTTTTT. Translating gives CASSYMGGTGELFF.

This clonotype has a handful of counts. This chain uses TRBV7-9 with TRBJ1-1; D perhaps matches TRBD1 (5 bases). The ends were cut back, 1 base at V and 5 bases at J, with 14 bases in the middle. The germline gives CDR1 SEHNR, CDR2 FQNEAQ (reference sequence). CDR3 length: 15 amino acids. The CDR3 DNA sequence: TGTGCCAGCAGCTTAGGCGCCGGGAGGGGTACTGAAGCTTTCTTT. This sequence encodes CASSLGAGRGTEAFF. The entire variable domain, with the rest obtained from reference TRBV7-9 and TRBJ1-1, is as follows: DTGVSQNPRHKITKRGQNVTFRCDPISEHNRLYWYRQTLGQGPEFLTYFQNEAQLEKSRLLSDRFSAERPKGSFSTLEIQRTEQGDSAMYLCASSLGAGRGTEAFFGQGTRLTVV.

This clonotype has at least ten counts. The chain is built from TRBV2 and TRBJ2-7, with D perhaps matching TRBD1 (6 bases). CDR1 and CDR2 from the germline V gene are SNHLY and FYNNEI. The CDR3 covers 13 residues. V was cut by 5 bases and J by 2 bases, with 10 bases left in between. Here the CDR3 reads CASSPDRTYEQYF. The DNA for the CDR3 is TGTGCCAGCAGTCCTGACAGGACCTACGAGCAGTACTTC.

This clonotype was observed a few times. This sequence joins TRBV2 and TRBJ2-7, with D perhaps matching TRBD1 or TRBD2 (5 bases each). The germline V gene has CDR1 SNHLY and CDR2 FYNNEI. Trimming pared 5 bases from V and 2 bases from J, leaving 13 bases between. The CDR3 spans 14 residues. CDR3 coding DNA: TGTGCCAGCAGTCCTCGTGGGACGACCTACGAGCAGTACTTC. Translation: CASSPRGTTYEQYF. Together with reference TRBV2 and TRBJ2-7, the CDR3 gives the full variable domain: EPEVTQTPSHQVTQMGQEVILRCVPISNHLYFYWYRQILGQKVEFLVSFYNNEISEKSEIFDDQFSVERPDGSNFTLKIRSTKLEDSAMYFCASSPRGTTYEQYFGPGTRLTVT.

This sequence joins TRBV20-1 and TRBJ1-2, with TRBD1 identical over 7 bases. The trim removed 5 bases at V and 1 base at J, leaving 7 bases unmatched. Germline assignment: CDR1 DFQATT and CDR2 SNEGSKA (reference sequence). This CDR3 is 14 amino acids long. The CDR3 loop reads CSAQTGTLNYGYTF. The DNA of the CDR3 is TGCAGTGCTCAGACAGGGACACTTAACTATGGCTACACCTTC.

The genes are TRBV29-1 and TRBJ1-2; 8 nucleotides match TRBD1. Trimming took 3 bases from V and 0 from J; bases not matched to a gene: 6. Germline loops: CDR1 SQVTM, CDR2 ANQGSEA. CDR3 length equals 15 residues. The CDR3 sequence: CSVDSSDRANYGYTF. CDR3 bases: TGCAGCGTTGATTCGTCGGACAGGGCTAACTATGGCTACACCTTC.

The sample holds many counts of this clonotype. The CDR3 loop reads CASSQGLAVTGELFF. The DNA for the CDR3 is TGTGCCAGCAGCCAAGGACTAGCGGTGACCGGGGAGCTGTTTTTT. V is TRBV7-9 and J is TRBJ2-2, with 10 bases that match TRBD2. The junction had 5 bases not matched to a gene; V was cut back by 5 bases and J by 5 bases. Per germline, CDR1 SEHNR and CDR2 FQNEAQ (reference sequence). The CDR3 covers 15 residues.

This chain joins TRBV10-3 and TRBJ1-1; no clear D. This CDR3 is built from 14 residues. With 4 bases removed from V and 6 bases from J, the gap between germline ends came to 15 bases. Germline V gives CDR1 ENHRY, CDR2 SYGVKD. This CDR3 is CAISGGPTDAEAFF. Written as DNA, the CDR3 is TGTGCCATCAGTGGTGGGCCAACGGATGCTGAAGCTTTCTTT.

V usage is TRBV20-1 and J usage is TRBJ1-5; D is unclear. This CDR3 has 13 residues. Germline V lookup: CDR1 DFQATT, CDR2 SNEGSKA (reference sequence). V lost 3 bases, J lost 3 bases, and 9 bases lay in between. The CDR3 DNA sequence: TGCAGTGCTAGCTACCAAGCCAATCAGCCCCAGCATTTT. Translated, it gives CSASYQANQPQHF.